The source of this T cell receptor (beta chain) is a study of cytomegalovirus exposure and HLA in healthy donors. This clone occurred a few times. Its antigen remains unknown. Overall study results and limits: Later analysis reportedly placed an Asian-associated ancestry cluster below the roughly 670-donor mean in N-insertions. V- and J-gene trimming in TCR beta was tied to a missense DCLRE1C variant by an analysis performed later. With further analysis later on, most CMV-associated TCR beta chains appeared HLA-restricted. Confirmation was obtained in vitro that a few CMV-associated chains are specific for CMV antigens.

The CDR3 length is 17 residues. V gave up 3 bases and J gave up 2 bases; unmatched junction bases: 9. The V gene's germline CDR1 is SGHDN and CDR2 FVKESK. Use of 60 Vbeta and 13 Jbeta primers characterized the PCR. This table comes from immunoSEQ multiplex PCR, and its TCRdb copy is limited to in-frame clones, with some not included. Among some 160,000 clones listed, approximately 79% were seen once. The specimen was PBMCs. The sequence derives from a woman in her twenties or thirties in good health and CMV-seronegative. The chain recombines TRBV14 with TRBJ2-3; 9 nucleotides align to TRBD1. The CDR3 nucleotides are TGTGCCAGCAGCCACGGGACAGGGCGGGTTGCCACAGATACGCAGTATTTT. Residues: CASSHGTGRVATDTQYF.